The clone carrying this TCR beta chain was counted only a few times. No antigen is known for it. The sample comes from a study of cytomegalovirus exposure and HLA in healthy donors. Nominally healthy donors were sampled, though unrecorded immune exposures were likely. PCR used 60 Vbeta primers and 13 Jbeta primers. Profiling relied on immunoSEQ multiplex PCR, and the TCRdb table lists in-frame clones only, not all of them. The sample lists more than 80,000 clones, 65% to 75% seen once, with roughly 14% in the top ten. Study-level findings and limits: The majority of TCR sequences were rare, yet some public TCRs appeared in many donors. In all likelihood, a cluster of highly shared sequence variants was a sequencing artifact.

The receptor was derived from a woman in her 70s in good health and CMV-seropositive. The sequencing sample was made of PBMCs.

Here the CDR3 reads CASSQDRNTEAFF. CDR3 in DNA: TGTGCCAGCAGCCAAGACAGGAACACTGAAGCTTTCTTT. The V gene is TRBV14, the J gene TRBJ1-1; D remains unclear. This CDR3 spans 13 amino acids. The germline V gene encodes CDR1 SGHDN and CDR2 FVKESK. Trimming left V 0 bases short and J 1 base short, with 3 bases between.